The next 10 T cell receptor beta chains were all read from a single sample in a study of T cells after yellow fever vaccination. TCRdb re-derived calls from the 5' RACE reads in MiXCR, one entry per CDR3 protein. This table holds hundreds of thousands of distinct CDR3 sequences, about 14% found once. The sequencing here drew on PBMCs, taken on the day of the yellow fever booster vaccination. Receptors were obtained from a man aged 30 to 45 who received the YFV17D yellow fever vaccine.

The chain couples TRBV20-1 to TRBJ2-1, with D uncertain. The V gene lost 6 bases and the J gene lost 7 bases, with 13 bases spanning the gap. The germline gives CDR1 DFQATT, CDR2 SNEGSKA (reference sequence). There are 12 residues in the CDR3. The CDR3, as DNA: TGCAGTGCCCAAGTAGCTGGGAATGAGCAGTTCTTC. Amino acids: CSAQVAGNEQFF.

The CDR3 nucleotides are TGCAGTGGAAGGACAGCTTCGAACTACGAGCAGTACTTC. Translation gives CSGRTASNYEQYF. The chain uses TRBV20-1 and TRBJ2-7, with D maybe TRBD1 (6 bases). V lost 7 bases to trimming and J lost 3 bases, with 16 bases between them. This CDR3 is built from 13 residues. Germline CDR1 is DFQATT and CDR2 is SNEGSKA (reference sequence).

The rearrangement uses TRBV7-2 and TRBJ2-7; no reliable D call. This CDR3 is built from 14 residues. V gave up 1 base and J gave up 4 bases, with 11 bases separating them. Germline CDR1 reads SGHTA; CDR2 reads FQGNSA. The CDR3 DNA follows: TGTGCCAGCAGCTTAGTCCAATTTGGTTACGAGCAGTACTTC. This codes for CASSLVQFGYEQYF.

V and J are TRBV5-6 and TRBJ2-6, with TRBD1 identical over 7 bases. There are 15 residues in the CDR3. Germline-derived CDR1 and CDR2 are SGHDT and YYEEEE. The trim removed 3 bases at V and 2 bases at J, leaving 2 bases unmatched. The chain's CDR3 is CASSSDRAGANVLTF. Written as DNA, the CDR3 is TGTGCCAGCAGCTCCGACAGGGCTGGGGCCAACGTCCTGACTTTC.

Concerning this clonotype: Sequence at one end of the junction differs from germline and may be a read error. J is TRBJ2-7 and V is TRBV20-1; 13 nucleotides agree with TRBD2. The CDR3 sequence is 16 residues long. Germline CDR1 and CDR2: DFQATT and SNEGSKA (reference sequence). CDR3 DNA sequence: TGCTGTGCTAGAGGAATTAGGACTAGCGGGAGAGACGAGCAGTACTTC. This gives the protein CCARGIRTSGRDEQYF.

This clonotype was found a few times. The chain uses TRBV20-1 and TRBJ2-7; the D is unclear. V lost 2 bases and J 1 base, leaving 18 bases between the germline ends. The germline V gene encodes CDR1 DFQATT and CDR2 SNEGSKA (reference sequence). The CDR3 has 16 residues. The CDR3: CSARSSRTILSYEQYF. The CDR3 nucleotides are TGCAGTGCTAGATCCTCAAGGACCATTTTATCCTACGAGCAGTACTTC.

This clonotype was seen a few times. This chain links TRBV5-1 with TRBJ2-6; D remains unclear. Per germline, CDR1 SGHRS and CDR2 YFSETQ. Trimming took 2 bases from V and 1 from J, leaving 4 bases between them. The CDR3 contains 14 residues. The CDR3 nucleotides are TGCGCCAGCAGCTTCGAATCTGGGGCCAACGTCCTGACTTTC. Its translation is CASSFESGANVLTF. Full variable domain (outside the CDR3, taken from reference TRBV5-1 and TRBJ2-6): KAGVTQTPRYLIKTRGQQVTLSCSPISGHRSVSWYQQTPGQGLQFLFEYFSETQRNKGNFPGRFSGRQFSNSRSEMNVSTLELGDSALYLCASSFESGANVLTFGAGSRLTVL.

V and J are TRBV29-1 and TRBJ2-3; perhaps TRBD1 as D (6 bases). Germline V gene lookup returns CDR1 SQVTM and CDR2 ANQGSEA. Trimming took 8 bases from V and 5 from J, leaving 14 bases between them. The CDR3 extends over 12 amino acids. The CDR3 sequence: CSLGQTGDTQYF. CDR3 in DNA: TGCAGCCTCGGACAGACCGGAGATACGCAGTATTTT.

The chain is built from TRBV5-1 and TRBJ2-1; D is possibly TRBD2 (6 bases). CDR1 SGHRS and CDR2 YFSETQ come from the germline V gene. The CDR3 totals 16 residues. With 4 bases removed from V and 1 base from J, the gap between germline ends came to 15 bases. The CDR3 is CASSVPRGSSYNEQFF. The CDR3 bases are TGCGCCAGCAGCGTACCACGGGGGTCATCCTACAATGAGCAGTTCTTC.

The chain links TRBV7-8 to TRBJ2-3; a weak D match, TRBD2 (6 bases). There are 17 residues in the CDR3. Trimming stripped 3 bases from V and 1 base from J, with 17 bases between. Germline V gives CDR1 SGHVS, CDR2 FQNEAQ. CDR3 sequence reads: CASSLGGIRWGTDTQYF. DNA of the CDR3: TGTGCCAGCAGCTTGGGCGGGATTCGGTGGGGCACAGATACGCAGTATTTT.